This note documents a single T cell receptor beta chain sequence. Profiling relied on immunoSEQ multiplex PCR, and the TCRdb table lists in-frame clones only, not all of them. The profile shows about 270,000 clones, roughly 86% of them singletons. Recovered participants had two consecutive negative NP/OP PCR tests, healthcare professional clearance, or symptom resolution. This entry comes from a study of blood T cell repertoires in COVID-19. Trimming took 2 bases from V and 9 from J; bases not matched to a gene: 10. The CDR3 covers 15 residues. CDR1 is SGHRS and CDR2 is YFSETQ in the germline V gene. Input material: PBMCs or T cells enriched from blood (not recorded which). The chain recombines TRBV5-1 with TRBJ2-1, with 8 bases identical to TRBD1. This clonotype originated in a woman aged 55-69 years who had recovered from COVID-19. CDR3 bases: TGCGCCAGCAGCTTTTCCTCACAGGGGGTTGGTGAGCAGTTCTTC. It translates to CASSFSSQGVGEQFF.